This TCR beta chain was recovered during a study of CD8 T cells in cerebrospinal fluid in Alzheimer's disease. About the study: Clonal expansion of CSF T cells was measured with plate-based and droplet-based single-cell sequencing.

This clonotype is called medium-sized based on its frequency. Participants were all in good physical condition and free of acute infection. Confirmation of patient neurodegeneration relied on biomarkers such as neurofilament, amyloid-beta and tau. Germline-derived CDR1 and CDR2 are LNHDA and SQIVND (reference sequence). The CDR3 has 13 residues. Reanalyzing the 10x single-cell sequencing reads, TCRdb keeps one entry per CDR3 protein, without DNA. This repertoire includes approximately 1,500 distinct CDR3 sequences. The sample taken for sequencing was cerebrospinal fluid. This receptor was taken from a human donor with mild cognitive impairment. The rearrangement joins TRBV19 to TRBJ1-1. CDR3 loop: CASNFIGDTEAFF. The full variable domain, completed using reference TRBV19 and TRBJ1-1, is DGGITQSPKYLFRKEGQNVTLSCEQNLNHDAMYWYRQDPGQGLRLIYYSQIVNDFQKGDIAEGYSVSREKKESFPLTVTSAQKNPTAFYLCASNFIGDTEAFFGQGTRLTVV.